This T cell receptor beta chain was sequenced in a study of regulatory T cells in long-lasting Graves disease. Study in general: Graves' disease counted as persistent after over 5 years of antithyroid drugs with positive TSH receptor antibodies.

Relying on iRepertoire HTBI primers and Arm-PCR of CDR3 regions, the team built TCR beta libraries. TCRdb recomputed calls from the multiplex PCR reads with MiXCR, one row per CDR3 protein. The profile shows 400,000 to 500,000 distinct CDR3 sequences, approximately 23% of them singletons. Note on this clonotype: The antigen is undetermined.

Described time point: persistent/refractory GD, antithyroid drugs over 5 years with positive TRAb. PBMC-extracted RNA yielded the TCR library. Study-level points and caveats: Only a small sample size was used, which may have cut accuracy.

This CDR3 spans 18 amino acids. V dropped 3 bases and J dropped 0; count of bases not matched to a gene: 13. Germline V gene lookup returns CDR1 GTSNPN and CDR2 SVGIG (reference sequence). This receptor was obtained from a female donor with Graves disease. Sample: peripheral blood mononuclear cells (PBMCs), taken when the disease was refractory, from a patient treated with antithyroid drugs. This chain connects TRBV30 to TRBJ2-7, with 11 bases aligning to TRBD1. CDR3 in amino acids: CAWRLRDRGFRSSYEQYF. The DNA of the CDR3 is TGTGCCTGGAGACTCCGGGACAGGGGGTTTCGTAGCTCCTACGAGCAGTACTTC. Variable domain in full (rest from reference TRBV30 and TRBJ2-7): SQTIHQWPATLVQPVGSPLSLECTVEGTSNPNLYWYRQAAGRGLQLLFYSVGIGQISSEVPQNLSASRPQDRQFILSSKKLLLSDSGFYLCAWRLRDRGFRSSYEQYFGPGTRLTVT.